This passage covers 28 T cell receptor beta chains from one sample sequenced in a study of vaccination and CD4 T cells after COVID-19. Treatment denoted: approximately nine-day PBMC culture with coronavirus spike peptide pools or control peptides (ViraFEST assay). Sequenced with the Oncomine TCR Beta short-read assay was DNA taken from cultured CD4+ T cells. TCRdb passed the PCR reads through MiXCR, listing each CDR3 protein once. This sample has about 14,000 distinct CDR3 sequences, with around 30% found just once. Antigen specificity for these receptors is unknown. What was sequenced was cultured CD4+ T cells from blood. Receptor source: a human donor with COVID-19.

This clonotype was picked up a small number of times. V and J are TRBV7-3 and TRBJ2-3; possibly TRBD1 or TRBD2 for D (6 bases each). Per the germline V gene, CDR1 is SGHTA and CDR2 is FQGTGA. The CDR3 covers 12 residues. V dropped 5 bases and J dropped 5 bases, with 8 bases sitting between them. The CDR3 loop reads CASSGGGDTQYF. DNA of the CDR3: TGTGCCAGCAGCGGAGGGGGAGATACGCAGTATTTT.

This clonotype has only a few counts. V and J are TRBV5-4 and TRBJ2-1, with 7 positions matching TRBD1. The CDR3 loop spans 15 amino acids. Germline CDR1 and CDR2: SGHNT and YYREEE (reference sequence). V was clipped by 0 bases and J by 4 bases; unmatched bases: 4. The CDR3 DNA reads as TGTGCCAGCAGCTTGGGACAGGGTATTTACAATGAGCAGTTCTTC. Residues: CASSLGQGIYNEQFF.

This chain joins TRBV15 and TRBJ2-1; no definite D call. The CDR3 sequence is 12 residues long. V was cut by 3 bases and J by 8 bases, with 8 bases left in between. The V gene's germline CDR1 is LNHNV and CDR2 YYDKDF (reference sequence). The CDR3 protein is CATSRLLDEQFF. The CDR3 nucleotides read TGTGCCACCAGCAGGTTGTTGGATGAGCAGTTCTTC.

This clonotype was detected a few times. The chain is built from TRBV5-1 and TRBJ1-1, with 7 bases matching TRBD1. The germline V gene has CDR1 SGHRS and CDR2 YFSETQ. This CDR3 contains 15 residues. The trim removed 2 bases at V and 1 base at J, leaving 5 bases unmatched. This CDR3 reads CASSLEGTANTEAFF. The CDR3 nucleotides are TGCGCCAGCAGCTTAGAAGGGACAGCGAACACTGAAGCTTTCTTT.

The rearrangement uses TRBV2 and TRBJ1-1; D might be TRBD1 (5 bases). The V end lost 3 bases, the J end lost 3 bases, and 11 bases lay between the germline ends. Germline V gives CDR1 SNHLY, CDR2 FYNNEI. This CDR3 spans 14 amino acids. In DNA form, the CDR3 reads TGTGCCAGCAGTGAGTGGCAGGGAGACACTGAAGCTTTCTTT. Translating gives CASSEWQGDTEAFF. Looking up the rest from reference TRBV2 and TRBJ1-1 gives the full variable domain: EPEVTQTPSHQVTQMGQEVILRCVPISNHLYFYWYRQILGQKVEFLVSFYNNEISEKSEIFDDQFSVERPDGSNFTLKIRSTKLEDSAMYFCASSEWQGDTEAFFGQGTRLTVV.

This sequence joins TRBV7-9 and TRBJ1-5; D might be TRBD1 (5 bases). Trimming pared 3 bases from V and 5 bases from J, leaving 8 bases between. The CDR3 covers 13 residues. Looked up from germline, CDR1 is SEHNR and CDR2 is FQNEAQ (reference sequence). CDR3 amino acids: CASSFTRDQPQHF. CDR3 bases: TGTGCCAGCAGCTTTACCAGGGATCAGCCCCAGCATTTT.

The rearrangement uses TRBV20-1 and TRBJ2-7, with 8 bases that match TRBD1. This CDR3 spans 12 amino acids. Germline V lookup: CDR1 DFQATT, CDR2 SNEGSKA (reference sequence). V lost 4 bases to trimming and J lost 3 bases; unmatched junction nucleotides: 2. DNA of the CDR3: TGCAGTGCTACGGGACAGGACTACGAGCAGTACTTC. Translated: CSATGQDYEQYF.

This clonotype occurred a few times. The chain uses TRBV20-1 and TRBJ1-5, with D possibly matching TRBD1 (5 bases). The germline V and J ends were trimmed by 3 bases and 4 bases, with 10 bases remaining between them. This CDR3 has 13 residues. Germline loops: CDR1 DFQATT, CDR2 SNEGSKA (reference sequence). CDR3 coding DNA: TGCAGTGCTAGTCAAGGGACTAATCAGCCCCAGCATTTT. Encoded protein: CSASQGTNQPQHF.

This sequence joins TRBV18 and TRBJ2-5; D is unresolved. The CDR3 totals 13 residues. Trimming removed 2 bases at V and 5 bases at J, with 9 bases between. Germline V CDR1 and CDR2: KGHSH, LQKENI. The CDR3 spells CASSPELGETQYF. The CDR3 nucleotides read TGTGCCAGCTCACCAGAATTAGGGGAGACCCAGTACTTC.

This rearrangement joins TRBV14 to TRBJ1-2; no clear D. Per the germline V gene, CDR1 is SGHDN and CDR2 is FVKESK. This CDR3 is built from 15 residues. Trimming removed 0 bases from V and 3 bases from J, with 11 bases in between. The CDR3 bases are TGTGCCAGCAGCCAAGAGATACATAGCGACTATGGCTACACCTTC. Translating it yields CASSQEIHSDYGYTF.

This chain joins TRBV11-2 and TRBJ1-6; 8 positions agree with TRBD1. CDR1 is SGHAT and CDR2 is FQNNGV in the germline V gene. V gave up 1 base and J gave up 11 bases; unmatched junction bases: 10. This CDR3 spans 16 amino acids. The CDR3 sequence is CASSLGGRGRGAPLHF. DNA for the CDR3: TGTGCCAGCAGCTTAGGGGGCAGGGGGCGCGGGGCACCCCTCCACTTT. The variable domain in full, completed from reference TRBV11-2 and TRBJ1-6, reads EAGVAQSPRYKIIEKRQSVAFWCNPISGHATLYWYQQILGQGPKLLIQFQNNGVVDDSQLPKDRFSAERLKGVDSTLKIQPAKLEDSAVYLCASSLGGRGRGAPLHFGNGTRLTVT.

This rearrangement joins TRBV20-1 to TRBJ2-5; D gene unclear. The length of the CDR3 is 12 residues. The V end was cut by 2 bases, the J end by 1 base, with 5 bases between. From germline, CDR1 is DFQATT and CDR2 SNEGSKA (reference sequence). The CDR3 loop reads CSARLIQETQYF. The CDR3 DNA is TGCAGTGCTAGACTTATCCAAGAGACCCAGTACTTC.

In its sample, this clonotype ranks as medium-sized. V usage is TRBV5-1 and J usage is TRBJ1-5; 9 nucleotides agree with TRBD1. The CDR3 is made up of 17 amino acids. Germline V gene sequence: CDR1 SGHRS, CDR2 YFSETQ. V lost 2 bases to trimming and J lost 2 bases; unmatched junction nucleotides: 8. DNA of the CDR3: TGCGCCAGCAGCTTAGGGACAGGGAAGCTTGGCAATCAGCCCCAGCATTTT. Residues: CASSLGTGKLGNQPQHF.

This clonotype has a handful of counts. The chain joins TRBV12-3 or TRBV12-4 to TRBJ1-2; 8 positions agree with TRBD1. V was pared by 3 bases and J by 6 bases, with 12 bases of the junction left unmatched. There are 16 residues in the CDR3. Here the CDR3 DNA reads TGTGCCAGCAGTTTTGTACAGGGGGGCGGACTGAATGGCTACACCTTC. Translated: CASSFVQGGGLNGYTF.

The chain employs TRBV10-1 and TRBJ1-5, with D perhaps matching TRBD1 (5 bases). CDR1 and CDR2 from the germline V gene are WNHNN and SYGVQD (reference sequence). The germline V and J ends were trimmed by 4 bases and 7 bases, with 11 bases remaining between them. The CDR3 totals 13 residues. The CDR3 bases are TGCGCCAGCAGTGTGGACAAGAGCCAGCCCCAGCATTTT. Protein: CASSVDKSQPQHF.

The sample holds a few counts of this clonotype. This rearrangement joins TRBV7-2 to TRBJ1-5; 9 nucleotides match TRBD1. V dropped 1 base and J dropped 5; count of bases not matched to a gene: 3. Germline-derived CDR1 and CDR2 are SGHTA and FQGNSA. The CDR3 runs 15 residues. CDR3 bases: TGTGCCAGCAGCTTAGACAGGGGGCAGGATCAGCCCCAGCATTTT. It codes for CASSLDRGQDQPQHF.

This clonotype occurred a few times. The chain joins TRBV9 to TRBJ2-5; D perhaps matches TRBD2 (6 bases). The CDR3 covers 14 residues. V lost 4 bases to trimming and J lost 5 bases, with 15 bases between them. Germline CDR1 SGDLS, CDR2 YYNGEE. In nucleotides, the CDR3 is TGTGCCAGCAGCCAGGACGTCGCGGGGGAGACCCAGTACTTC. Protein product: CASSQDVAGETQYF.

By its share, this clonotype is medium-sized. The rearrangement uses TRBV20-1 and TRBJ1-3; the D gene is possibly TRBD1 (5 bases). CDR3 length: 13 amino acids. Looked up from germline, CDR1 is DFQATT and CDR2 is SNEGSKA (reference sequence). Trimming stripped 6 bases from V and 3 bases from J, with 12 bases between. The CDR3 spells CSAWDLLGNTIYF. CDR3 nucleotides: TGCAGTGCGTGGGACCTACTTGGAAACACCATATATTTT.

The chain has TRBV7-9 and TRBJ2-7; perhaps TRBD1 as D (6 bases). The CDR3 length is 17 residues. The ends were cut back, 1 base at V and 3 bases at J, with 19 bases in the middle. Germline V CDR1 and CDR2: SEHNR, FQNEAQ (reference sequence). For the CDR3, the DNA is TGTGCCAGCAGCTTAGTGGGCGCACAGGGTAAAGGCTACGAGCAGTACTTC. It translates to CASSLVGAQGKGYEQYF.

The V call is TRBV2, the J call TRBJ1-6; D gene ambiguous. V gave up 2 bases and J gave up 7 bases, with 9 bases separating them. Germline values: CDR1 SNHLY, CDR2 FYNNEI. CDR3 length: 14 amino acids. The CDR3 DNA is TGTGCCAGCAGTGAATTATCCCCAAATTCACCCCTCCACTTT. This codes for CASSELSPNSPLHF.

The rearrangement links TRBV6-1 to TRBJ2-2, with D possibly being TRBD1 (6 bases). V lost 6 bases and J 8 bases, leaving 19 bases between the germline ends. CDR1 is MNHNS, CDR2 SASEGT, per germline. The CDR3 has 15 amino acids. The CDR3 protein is CASRATGIQSGELFF. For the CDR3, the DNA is TGTGCCAGCAGAGCTACAGGGATACAGTCGGGGGAGCTGTTTTTT.

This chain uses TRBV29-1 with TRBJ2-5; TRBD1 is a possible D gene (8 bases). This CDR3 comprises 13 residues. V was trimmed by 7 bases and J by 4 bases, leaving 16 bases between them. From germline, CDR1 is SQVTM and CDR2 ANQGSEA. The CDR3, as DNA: TGCAGCGCAGTACAGGGGGAGGGAGAGACCCAGTACTTC. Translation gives CSAVQGEGETQYF.

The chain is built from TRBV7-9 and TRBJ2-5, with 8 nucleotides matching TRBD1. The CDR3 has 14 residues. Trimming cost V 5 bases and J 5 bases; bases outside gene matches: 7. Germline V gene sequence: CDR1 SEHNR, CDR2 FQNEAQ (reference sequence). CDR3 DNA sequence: TGTGCCAGCAGCCTGGACAGGGCATTCGAGACCCAGTACTTC. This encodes CASSLDRAFETQYF.

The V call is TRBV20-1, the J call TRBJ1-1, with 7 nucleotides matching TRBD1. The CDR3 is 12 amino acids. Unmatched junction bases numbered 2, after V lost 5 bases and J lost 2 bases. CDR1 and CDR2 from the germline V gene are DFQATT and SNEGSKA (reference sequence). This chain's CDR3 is CSARQGNTEAFF. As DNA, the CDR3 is TGCAGTGCTCGACAGGGAAACACTGAAGCTTTCTTT.

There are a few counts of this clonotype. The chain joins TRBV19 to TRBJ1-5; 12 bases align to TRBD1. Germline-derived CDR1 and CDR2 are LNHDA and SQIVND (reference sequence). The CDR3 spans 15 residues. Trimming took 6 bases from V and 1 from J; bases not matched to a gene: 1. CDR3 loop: CASRGQGASNQPQHF. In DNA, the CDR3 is TGTGCCAGTAGGGGACAGGGGGCGAGCAATCAGCCCCAGCATTTT.

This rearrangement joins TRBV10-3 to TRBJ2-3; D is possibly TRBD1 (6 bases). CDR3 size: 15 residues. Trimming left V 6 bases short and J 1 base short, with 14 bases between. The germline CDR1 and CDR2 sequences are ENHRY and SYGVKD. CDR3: CAIRPQDSRTDTQYF. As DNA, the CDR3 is TGTGCCATCAGACCTCAGGACAGCCGCACAGATACGCAGTATTTT.

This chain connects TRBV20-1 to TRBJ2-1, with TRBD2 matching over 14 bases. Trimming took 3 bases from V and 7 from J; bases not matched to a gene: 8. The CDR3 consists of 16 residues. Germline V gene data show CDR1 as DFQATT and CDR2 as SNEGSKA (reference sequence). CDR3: CSARGLAGAPGNEQFF. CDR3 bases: TGCAGTGCTAGGGGACTAGCGGGGGCCCCAGGGAATGAGCAGTTCTTC.

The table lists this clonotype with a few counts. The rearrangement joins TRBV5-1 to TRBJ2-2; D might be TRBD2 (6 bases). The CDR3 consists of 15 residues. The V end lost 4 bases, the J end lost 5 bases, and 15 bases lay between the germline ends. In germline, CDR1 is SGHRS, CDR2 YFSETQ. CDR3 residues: CASSPREAGTGELFF. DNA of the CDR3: TGCGCCAGCAGCCCCAGGGAGGCTGGGACCGGGGAGCTGTTTTTT.